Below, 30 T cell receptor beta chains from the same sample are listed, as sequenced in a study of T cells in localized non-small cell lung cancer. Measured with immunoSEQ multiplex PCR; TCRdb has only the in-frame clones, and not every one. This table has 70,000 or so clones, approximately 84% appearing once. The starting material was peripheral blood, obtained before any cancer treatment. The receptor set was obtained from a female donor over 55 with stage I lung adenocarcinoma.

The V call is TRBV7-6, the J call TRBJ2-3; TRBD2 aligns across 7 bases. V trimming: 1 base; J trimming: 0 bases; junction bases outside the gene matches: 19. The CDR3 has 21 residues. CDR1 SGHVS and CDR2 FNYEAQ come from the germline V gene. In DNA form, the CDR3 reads TGTGCCAGCAGCTTAGGGGTAGTGCTAGCGGCGTCCCCGAGGAGCACAGATACGCAGTATTTT. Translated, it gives CASSLGVVLAASPRSTDTQYF.

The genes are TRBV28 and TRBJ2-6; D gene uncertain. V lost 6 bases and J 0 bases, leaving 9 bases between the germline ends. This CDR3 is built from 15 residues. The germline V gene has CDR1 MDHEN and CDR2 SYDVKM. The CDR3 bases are TGTGCCAGCAGCCGGACCCCCTCTGGGGCCAACGTCCTGACTTTC. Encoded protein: CASSRTPSGANVLTF.

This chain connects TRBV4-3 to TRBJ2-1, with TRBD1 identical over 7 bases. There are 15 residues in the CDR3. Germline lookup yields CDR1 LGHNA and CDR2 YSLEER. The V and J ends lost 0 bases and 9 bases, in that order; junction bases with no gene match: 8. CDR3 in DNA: TGCGCCAGCAGCCAAGATTTGAAAGGGGGCGGTGAGCAGTTCTTC. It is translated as CASSQDLKGGGEQFF.

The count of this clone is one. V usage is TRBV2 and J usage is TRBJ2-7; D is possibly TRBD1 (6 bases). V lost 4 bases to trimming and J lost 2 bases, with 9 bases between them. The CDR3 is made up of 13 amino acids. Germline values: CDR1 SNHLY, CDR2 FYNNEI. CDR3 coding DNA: TGTGCCAGCAGTGGACAGGCTGCCTACGAGCAGTACTTC. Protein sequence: CASSGQAAYEQYF.

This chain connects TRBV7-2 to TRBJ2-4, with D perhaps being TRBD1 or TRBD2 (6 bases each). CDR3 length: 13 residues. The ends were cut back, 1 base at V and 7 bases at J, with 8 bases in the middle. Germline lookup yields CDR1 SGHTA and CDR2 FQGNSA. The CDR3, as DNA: TGTGCCAGCAGCTTAGTAGGGGGGAACATTCAGTACTTC. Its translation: CASSLVGGNIQYF.

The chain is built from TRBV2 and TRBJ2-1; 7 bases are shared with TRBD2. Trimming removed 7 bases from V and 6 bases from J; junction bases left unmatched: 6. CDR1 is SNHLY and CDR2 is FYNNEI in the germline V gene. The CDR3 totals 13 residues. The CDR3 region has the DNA TGTGCCAGCAAAGGGAGGGTTGGCAATGAGCAGTTCTTC. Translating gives CASKGRVGNEQFF.

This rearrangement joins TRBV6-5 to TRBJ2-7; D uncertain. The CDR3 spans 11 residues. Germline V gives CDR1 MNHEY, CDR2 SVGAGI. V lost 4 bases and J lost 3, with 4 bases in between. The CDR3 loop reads CASSFGYEQYF. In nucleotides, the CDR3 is TGTGCCAGCAGTTTCGGCTACGAGCAGTACTTC.

CDR3 residues: CASSLLLAGQETQYF. The CDR3 region has the DNA TGCGCCAGCAGCTTGTTACTAGCGGGACAAGAGACCCAGTACTTC. This sequence joins TRBV5-1 and TRBJ2-5, with TRBD2 identical over 10 bases. Germline V gene data show CDR1 as SGHRS and CDR2 as YFSETQ. V lost 1 base and J lost 2; bases outside the gene matches: 2. The length of the CDR3 is 15 residues.

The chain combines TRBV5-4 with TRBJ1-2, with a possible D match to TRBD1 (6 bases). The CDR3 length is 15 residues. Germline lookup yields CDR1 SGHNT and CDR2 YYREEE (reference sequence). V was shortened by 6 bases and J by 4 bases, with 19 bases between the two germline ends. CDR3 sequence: CASKQGRGYIYGYTF. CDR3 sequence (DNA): TGTGCCAGCAAACAGGGAAGGGGCTATATCTATGGCTACACCTTC.

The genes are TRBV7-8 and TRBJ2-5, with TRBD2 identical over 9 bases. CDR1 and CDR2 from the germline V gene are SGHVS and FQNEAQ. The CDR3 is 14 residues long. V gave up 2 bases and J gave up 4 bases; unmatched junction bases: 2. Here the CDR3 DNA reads TGTGCCAGCAGCTTATCTAGCGGGGTAGAGACCCAGTACTTC. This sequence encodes CASSLSSGVETQYF.

In DNA form, the CDR3 reads TGCAGCGCCGCCCCGGATTCAAATGAAAAACTGTTTTTT. Translated: CSAAPDSNEKLFF. The rearrangement links TRBV29-1 to TRBJ1-4; D gene ambiguous. Germline-derived CDR1 and CDR2 are SQVTM and ANQGSEA. V was trimmed by 7 bases and J by 5 bases, leaving 14 bases between them. The CDR3 is 13 residues long.

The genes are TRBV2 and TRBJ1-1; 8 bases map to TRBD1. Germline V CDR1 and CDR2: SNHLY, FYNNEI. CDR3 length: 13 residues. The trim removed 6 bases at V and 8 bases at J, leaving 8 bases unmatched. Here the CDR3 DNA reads TGTGCCAGCAGGGGAGACAGGGGTTTAGAAGCTTTCTTT. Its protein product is CASRGDRGLEAFF.

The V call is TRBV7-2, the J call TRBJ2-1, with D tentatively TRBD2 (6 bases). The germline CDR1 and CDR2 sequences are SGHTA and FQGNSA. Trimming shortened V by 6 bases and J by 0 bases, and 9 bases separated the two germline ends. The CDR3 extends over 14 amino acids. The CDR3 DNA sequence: TGTGCCAGCAGGCTCGGGGGCTCCTACAATGAGCAGTTCTTC. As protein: CASRLGGSYNEQFF.

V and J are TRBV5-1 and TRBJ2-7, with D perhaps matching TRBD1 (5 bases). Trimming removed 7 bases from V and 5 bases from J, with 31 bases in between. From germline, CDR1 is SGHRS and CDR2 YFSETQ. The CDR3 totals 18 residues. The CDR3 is CASRLGQQVLPVYDEQYF. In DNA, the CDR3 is TGCGCCAGCCGACTGGGCCAACAGGTCTTACCAGTTTACGACGAGCAGTACTTC.

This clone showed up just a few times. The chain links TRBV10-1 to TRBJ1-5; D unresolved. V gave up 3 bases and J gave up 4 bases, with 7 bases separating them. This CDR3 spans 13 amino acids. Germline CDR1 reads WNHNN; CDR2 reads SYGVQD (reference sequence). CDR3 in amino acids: CASSEFGNQPQHF. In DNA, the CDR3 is TGCGCCAGCAGTGAATTCGGGAATCAGCCCCAGCATTTT.

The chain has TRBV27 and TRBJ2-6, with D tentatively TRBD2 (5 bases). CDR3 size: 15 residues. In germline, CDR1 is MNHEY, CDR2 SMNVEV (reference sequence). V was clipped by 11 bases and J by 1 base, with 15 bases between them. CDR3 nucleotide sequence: TGTGCCTCCTGGGGTGCGGGTTCTGGGGCCAACGTCCTGACTTTC. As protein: CASWGAGSGANVLTF.

CDR3 nucleotide sequence: TGTGCCAGCTTTCAGGATATAACCAAAAACATTCAGTACTTC. Translating it yields CASFQDITKNIQYF. The chain has TRBV6-1 and TRBJ2-4; D gene uncertain. Trimming pared 8 bases from V and 2 bases from J, leaving 13 bases between. CDR1 is MNHNS, CDR2 SASEGT, per germline. The CDR3 runs to 14 residues.

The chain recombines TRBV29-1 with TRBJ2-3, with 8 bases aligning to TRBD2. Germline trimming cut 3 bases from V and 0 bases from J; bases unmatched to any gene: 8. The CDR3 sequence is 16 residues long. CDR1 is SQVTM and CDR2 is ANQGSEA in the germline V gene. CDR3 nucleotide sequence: TGCAGCGTTGAGTTTCTAGCGGGTCTCAGCACAGATACGCAGTATTTT. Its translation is CSVEFLAGLSTDTQYF.

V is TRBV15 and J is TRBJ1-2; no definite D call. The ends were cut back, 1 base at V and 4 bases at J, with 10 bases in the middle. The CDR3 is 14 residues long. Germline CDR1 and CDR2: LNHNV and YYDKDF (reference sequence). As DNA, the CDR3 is TGTGCCACCAGCAGAGGACCGGCGGCCTATGGCTACACCTTC. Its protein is CATSRGPAAYGYTF.

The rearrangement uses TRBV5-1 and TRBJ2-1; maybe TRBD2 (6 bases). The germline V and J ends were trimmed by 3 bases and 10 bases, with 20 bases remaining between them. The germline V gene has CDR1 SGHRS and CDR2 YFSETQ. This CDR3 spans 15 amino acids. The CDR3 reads CASSSIGGGETEQFF. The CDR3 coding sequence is TGCGCCAGCAGCTCAATTGGCGGCGGGGAGACGGAGCAGTTCTTC.

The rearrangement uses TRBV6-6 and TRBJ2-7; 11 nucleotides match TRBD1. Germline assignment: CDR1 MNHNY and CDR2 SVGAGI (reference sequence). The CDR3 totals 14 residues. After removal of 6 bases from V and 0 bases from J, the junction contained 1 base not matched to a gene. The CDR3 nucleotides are TGTGCCAGCAGAGGGACAGGGGGCTCCTACGAGCAGTACTTC. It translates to CASRGTGGSYEQYF.

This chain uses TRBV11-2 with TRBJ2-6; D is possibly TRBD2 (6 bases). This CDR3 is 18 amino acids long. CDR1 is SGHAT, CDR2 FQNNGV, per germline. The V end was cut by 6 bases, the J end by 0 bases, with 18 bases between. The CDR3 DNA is TGTGCCAGCAGTCCCACCGGGACTTACCCCTCTGGGGCCAACGTCCTGACTTTC. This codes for CASSPTGTYPSGANVLTF. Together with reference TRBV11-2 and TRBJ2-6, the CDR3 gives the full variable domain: EAGVAQSPRYKIIEKRQSVAFWCNPISGHATLYWYQQILGQGPKLLIQFQNNGVVDDSQLPKDRFSAERLKGVDSTLKIQPAKLEDSAVYLCASSPTGTYPSGANVLTFGAGSRLTVL.

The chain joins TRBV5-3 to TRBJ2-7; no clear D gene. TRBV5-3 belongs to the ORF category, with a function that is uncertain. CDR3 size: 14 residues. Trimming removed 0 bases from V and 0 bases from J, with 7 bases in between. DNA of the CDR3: TGTGCCAGAAGCTTGGCCTACCGCTCCTACGAGCAGTACTTC. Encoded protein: CARSLAYRSYEQYF.

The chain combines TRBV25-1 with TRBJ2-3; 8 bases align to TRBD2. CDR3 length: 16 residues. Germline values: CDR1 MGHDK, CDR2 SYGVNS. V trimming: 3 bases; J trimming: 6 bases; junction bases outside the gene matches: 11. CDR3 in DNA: TGTGCCAGCAGTGAGCCTCCCGCGGGAGGACGTGATACGCAGTATTTT. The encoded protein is CASSEPPAGGRDTQYF.

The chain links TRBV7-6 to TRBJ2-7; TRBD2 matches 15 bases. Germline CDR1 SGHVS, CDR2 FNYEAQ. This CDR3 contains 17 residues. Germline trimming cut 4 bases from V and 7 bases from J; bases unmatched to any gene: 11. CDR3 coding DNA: TGTGCCAGCAGCTCCTCGCCGGGACTAGCGGGAGGACGGGAGCAGTACTTC. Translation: CASSSSPGLAGGREQYF.

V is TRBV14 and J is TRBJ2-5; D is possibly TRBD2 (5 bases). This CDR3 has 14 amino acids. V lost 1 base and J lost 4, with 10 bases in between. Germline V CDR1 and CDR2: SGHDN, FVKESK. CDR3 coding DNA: TGTGCCAGCAGCCAAGCCGCCCTAGCAGAGACCCAGTACTTC. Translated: CASSQAALAETQYF. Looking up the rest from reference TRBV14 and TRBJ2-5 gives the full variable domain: EAGVTQFPSHSVIEKGQTVTLRCDPISGHDNLYWYRRVMGKEIKFLLHFVKESKQDESGMPNNRFLAERTGGTYSTLKVQPAELEDSGVYFCASSQAALAETQYFGPGTRLLVL.

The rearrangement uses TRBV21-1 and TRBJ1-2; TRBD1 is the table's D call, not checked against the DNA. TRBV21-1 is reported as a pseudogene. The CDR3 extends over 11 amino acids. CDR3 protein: CASSKAGGYTF. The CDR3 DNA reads TGTGCCAGCAGCAAAGCTGGCGGCTACACCTTC.

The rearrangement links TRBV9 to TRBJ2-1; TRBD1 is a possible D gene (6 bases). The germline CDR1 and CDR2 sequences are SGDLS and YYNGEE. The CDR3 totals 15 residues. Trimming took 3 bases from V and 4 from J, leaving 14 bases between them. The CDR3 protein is CASSARDTRYNEQFF. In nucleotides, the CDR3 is TGTGCCAGCAGCGCCCGGGACACACGTTACAATGAGCAGTTCTTC. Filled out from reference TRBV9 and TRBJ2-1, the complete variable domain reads DSGVTQTPKHLITATGQRVTLRCSPRSGDLSVYWYQQSLDQGLQFLIQYYNGEERAKGNILERFSAQQFPDLHSELNLSSLELGDSALYFCASSARDTRYNEQFFGPGTRLTVL.

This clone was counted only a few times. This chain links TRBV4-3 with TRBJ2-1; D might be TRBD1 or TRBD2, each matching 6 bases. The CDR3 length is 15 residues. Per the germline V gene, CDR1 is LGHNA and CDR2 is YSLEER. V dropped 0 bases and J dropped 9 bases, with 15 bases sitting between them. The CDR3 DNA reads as TGCGCCAGCAGCCAAGATGGATGGGGGGCGGGTGAGCAGTTCTTC. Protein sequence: CASSQDGWGAGEQFF.

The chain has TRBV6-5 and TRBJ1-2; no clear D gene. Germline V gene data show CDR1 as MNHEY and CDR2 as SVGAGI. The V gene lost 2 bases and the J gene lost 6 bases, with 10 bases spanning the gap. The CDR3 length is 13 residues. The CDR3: CASSYRENNGYTF. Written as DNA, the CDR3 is TGTGCCAGCAGTTACAGGGAAAACAATGGCTACACCTTC.